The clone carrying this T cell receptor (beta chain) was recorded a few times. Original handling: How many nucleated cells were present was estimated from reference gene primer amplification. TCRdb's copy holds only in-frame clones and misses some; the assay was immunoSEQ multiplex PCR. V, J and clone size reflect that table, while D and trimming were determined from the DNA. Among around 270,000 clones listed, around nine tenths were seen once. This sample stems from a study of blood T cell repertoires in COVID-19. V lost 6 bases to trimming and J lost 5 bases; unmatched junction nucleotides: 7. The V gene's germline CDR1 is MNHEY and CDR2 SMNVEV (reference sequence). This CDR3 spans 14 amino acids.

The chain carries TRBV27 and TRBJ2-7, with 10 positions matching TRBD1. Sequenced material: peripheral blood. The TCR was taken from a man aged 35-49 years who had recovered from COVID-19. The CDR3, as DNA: TGTGCCAGCAGCACCAGGGACAGGGGTCACGAGCAGTACTTC. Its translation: CASSTRDRGHEQYF.